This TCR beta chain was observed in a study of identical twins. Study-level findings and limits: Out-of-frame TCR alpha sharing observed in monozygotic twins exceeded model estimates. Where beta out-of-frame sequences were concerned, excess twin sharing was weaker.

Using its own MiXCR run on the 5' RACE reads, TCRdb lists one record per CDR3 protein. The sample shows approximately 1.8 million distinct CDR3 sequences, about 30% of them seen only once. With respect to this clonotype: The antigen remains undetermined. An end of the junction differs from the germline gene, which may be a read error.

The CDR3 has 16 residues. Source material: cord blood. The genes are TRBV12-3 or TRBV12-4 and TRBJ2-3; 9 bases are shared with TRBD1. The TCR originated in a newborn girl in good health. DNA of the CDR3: TGTGCCAGCAGGTACTCCGGGACAGGGAGAGCAGATGCGCAGTATTTT. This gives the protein CASRYSGTGRADAQYF.